Presented here are 10 T cell receptor beta chains from one specimen sequenced in a study of T cell changes during pregnancy in multiple sclerosis. The assay was immunoSEQ multiplex PCR, and TCRdb's table has in-frame clones only and misses some. The sample lists 60,000 or so clones; 90% to 95% were seen once. Sequences were derived from peripheral blood, sampled before pregnancy. The receptors originated from a female donor with multiple sclerosis, enrolled in a pregnancy study.

This chain joins TRBV15 and TRBJ1-5, with D possibly being TRBD1 (5 bases). The germline V gene encodes CDR1 LNHNV and CDR2 YYDKDF (reference sequence). V shed 5 bases and J shed 4 bases, with 21 bases lying between them. The CDR3 is 17 residues long. The CDR3 sequence: CATSDPFDSLMNQPQHF. CDR3 coding DNA: TGTGCCACCAGCGATCCCTTTGACAGCCTGATGAATCAGCCCCAGCATTTT.

The chain combines TRBV7-8 with TRBJ2-3, with D possibly matching TRBD1 (6 bases). V was clipped by 5 bases and J by 1 base, with 10 bases between them. The CDR3 loop spans 14 amino acids. CDR1 and CDR2 (germline): SGHVS, FQNEAQ. The CDR3 DNA follows: TGTGCCAGCAGCGCACAGGGTCGCACAGATACGCAGTATTTT. As protein: CASSAQGRTDTQYF.

This chain connects TRBV6-6 to TRBJ1-2, with D perhaps TRBD1 (5 bases). Germline V gene sequence: CDR1 MNHNY, CDR2 SVGAGI (reference sequence). The CDR3 is 12 amino acids. V lost 6 bases and J 7 bases, leaving 12 bases between the germline ends. DNA for the CDR3: TGTGCCAGCAGACAAGGGCAGGGTGGCTACACCTTC. Protein: CASRQGQGGYTF.

The V call is TRBV19, the J call TRBJ1-5; D uncertain. This CDR3 contains 12 residues. CDR1 is LNHDA and CDR2 is SQIVND in the germline V gene (reference sequence). Trimming stripped 1 base from V and 7 bases from J, with 5 bases between. CDR3 in DNA: TGTGCCAGTAGTATAGCTGGCCAGCCCCAGCATTTT. Amino acid sequence: CASSIAGQPQHF.

The CDR3 DNA sequence: TGCGCCAGCAGCTTGGGACAGGGGTATAATTCACCCCTCCACTTT. This encodes CASSLGQGYNSPLHF. The gene calls are TRBV5-1 and TRBJ1-6; 8 nucleotides match TRBD1. CDR1 and CDR2 from the germline V gene are SGHRS and YFSETQ. The CDR3 is made up of 15 amino acids. V shed 0 bases, J shed 4 bases, and the junction held 0 bases outside the gene matches.

The rearrangement joins TRBV7-2 to TRBJ1-2, with D perhaps TRBD1 (6 bases). CDR3 length: 14 amino acids. Germline-derived CDR1 and CDR2 are SGHTA and FQGNSA. Trimming removed 4 bases at V and 8 bases at J, with 17 bases between. CDR3 bases: TGTGCCAGCAGCTCCCTGACAGGACCACAAGGCTACACCTTC. It encodes CASSSLTGPQGYTF.

The chain links TRBV2 to TRBJ2-2, with 7 bases lining up with TRBD1. Germline lookup yields CDR1 SNHLY and CDR2 FYNNEI. The junction had 5 bases not matched to a gene; V was cut back by 6 bases and J by 1 base. The length of the CDR3 is 15 residues. CDR3 sequence: CASSARTGNTGELFF. CDR3 bases: TGTGCCAGCAGCGCTAGGACAGGGAACACCGGGGAGCTGTTTTTT.

V usage is TRBV27 and J usage is TRBJ1-1; TRBD1 aligns across 8 bases. Per germline, CDR1 MNHEY and CDR2 SMNVEV (reference sequence). V was clipped by 5 bases and J by 1 base; unmatched bases: 18. The CDR3 length is 19 residues. CDR3 in DNA: TGTGCCAGCAGTCCAAGCCCAGGACAGGGTTTTTTGGGGAACACTGAAGCTTTCTTT. Encoded protein: CASSPSPGQGFLGNTEAFF.

The J gene is TRBJ1-1, the V gene TRBV19; the D is unclear. The germline V gene has CDR1 LNHDA and CDR2 SQIVND (reference sequence). V was trimmed by 3 bases and J by 0 bases, leaving 11 bases between them. The CDR3 length is 15 residues. DNA of the CDR3: TGTGCCAGTAGTATCCAGGCCTTTATGAACACTGAAGCTTTCTTT. Amino acid sequence: CASSIQAFMNTEAFF. Supplemented by reference TRBV19 and TRBJ1-1, the full variable domain reads DGGITQSPKYLFRKEGQNVTLSCEQNLNHDAMYWYRQDPGQGLRLIYYSQIVNDFQKGDIAEGYSVSREKKESFPLTVTSAQKNPTAFYLCASSIQAFMNTEAFFGQGTRLTVV.

V gene TRBV7-2 combines with J gene TRBJ2-4; maybe TRBD2 (5 bases). This CDR3 is 17 amino acids long. Germline-derived CDR1 and CDR2 are SGHTA and FQGNSA. Trimming shortened V by 5 bases and J by 2 bases, and 19 bases separated the two germline ends. CDR3 sequence (DNA): TGTGCCAGCAGCGGGGTGGGCAGAGGGATAACCAAAAACATTCAGTACTTC. Amino acid sequence: CASSGVGRGITKNIQYF.